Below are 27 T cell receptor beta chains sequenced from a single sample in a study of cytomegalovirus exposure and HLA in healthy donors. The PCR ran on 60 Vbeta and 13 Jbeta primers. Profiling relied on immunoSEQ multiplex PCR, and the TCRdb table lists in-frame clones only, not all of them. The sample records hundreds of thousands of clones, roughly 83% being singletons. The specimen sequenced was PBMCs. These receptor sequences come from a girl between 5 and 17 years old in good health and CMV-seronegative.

The CDR3 region is CAISATDRDQYF. The CDR3 bases are TGTGCCATCAGTGCGACGGACAGGGACCAGTACTTC. The rearrangement joins TRBV10-3 to TRBJ2-7; 8 bases align to TRBD1. Trimming removed 4 bases from V and 10 bases from J; junction bases left unmatched: 6. This CDR3 comprises 12 residues. Germline V gene lookup returns CDR1 ENHRY and CDR2 SYGVKD.

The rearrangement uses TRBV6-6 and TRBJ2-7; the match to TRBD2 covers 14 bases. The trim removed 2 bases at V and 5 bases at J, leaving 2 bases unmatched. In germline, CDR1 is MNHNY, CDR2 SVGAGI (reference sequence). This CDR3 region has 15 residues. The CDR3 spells CASSYLGLAGDEQYF. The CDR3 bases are TGTGCCAGCAGTTACCTGGGACTAGCGGGGGACGAGCAGTACTTC.

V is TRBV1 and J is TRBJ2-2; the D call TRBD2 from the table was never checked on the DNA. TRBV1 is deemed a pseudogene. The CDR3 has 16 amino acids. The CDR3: CTSSQELREVTGELFF. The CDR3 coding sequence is TGCACCAGCAGCCAAGAACTGAGGGAGGTGACCGGGGAGCTGTTTTTT.

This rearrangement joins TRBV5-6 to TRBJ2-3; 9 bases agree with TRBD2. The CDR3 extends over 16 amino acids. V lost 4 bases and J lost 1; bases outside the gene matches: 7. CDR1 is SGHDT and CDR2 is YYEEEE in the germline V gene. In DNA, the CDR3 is TGTGCCAGCAGCACAAGGACTAGCGATCGCACAGATACGCAGTATTTT. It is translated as CASSTRTSDRTDTQYF.

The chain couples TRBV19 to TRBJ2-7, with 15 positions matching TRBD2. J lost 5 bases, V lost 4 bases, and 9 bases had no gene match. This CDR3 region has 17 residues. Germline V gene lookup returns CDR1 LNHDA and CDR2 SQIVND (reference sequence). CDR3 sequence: CASSRIGTSGRRHEQYF. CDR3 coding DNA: TGTGCCAGTAGTAGAATCGGGACTAGCGGGAGGCGCCACGAGCAGTACTTC.

The CDR3: CAIGSGQGEGNTIYF. The CDR3 DNA sequence: TGTGCCATCGGGTCCGGACAGGGAGAGGGAAACACCATATATTTT. The rearrangement joins TRBV10-3 to TRBJ1-3, with 8 bases aligning to TRBD1. CDR1 is ENHRY and CDR2 is SYGVKD in the germline V gene. After removal of 8 bases from V and 4 bases from J, the junction contained 10 bases not matched to a gene. This CDR3 spans 15 amino acids.

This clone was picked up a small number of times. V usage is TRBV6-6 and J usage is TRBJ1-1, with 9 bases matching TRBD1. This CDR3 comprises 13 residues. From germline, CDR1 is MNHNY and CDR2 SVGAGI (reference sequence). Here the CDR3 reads CAASSDRGTEAFF. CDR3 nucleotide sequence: TGTGCAGCGTCTTCGGACAGGGGCACTGAAGCTTTCTTT.

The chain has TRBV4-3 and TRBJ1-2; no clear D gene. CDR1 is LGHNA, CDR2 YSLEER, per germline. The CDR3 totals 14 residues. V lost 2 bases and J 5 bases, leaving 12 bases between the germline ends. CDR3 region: CASSQYGQKYGYTF. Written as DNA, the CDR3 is TGCGCCAGCAGCCAATATGGGCAGAAGTATGGCTACACCTTC.

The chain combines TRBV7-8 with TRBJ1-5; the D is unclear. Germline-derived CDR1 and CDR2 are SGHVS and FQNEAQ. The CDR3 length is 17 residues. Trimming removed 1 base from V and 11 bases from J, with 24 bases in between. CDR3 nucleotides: TGTGCCAGCAGCTTAGGGATGAAGACCGCTACTACTTCGACCCAGCATTTT. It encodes CASSLGMKTATTSTQHF.

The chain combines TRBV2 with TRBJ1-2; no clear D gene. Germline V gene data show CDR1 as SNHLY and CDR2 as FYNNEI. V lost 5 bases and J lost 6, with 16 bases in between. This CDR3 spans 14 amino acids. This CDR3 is CASSPVLGADGYTF. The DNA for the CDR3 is TGTGCCAGCAGTCCCGTTTTGGGAGCCGATGGCTACACCTTC.

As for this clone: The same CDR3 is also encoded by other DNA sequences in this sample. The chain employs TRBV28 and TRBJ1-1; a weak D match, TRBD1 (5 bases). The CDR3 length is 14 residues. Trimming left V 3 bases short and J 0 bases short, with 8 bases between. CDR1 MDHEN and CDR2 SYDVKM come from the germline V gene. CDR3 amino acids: CASSLGGLNTEAFF. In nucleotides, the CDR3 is TGTGCCAGCAGTTTGGGGGGGTTGAACACTGAAGCTTTCTTT. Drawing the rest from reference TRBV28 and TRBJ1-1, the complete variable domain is DVKVTQSSRYLVKRTGEKVFLECVQDMDHENMFWYRQDPGLGLRLIYFSYDVKMKEKGDIPEGYSVSREKKERFSLILESASTNQTSMYLCASSLGGLNTEAFFGQGTRLTVV.

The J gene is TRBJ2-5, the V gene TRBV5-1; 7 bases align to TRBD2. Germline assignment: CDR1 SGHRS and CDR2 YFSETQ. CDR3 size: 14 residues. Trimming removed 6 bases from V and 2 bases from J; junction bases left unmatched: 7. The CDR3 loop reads CASTSGTPQETQYF. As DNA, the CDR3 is TGCGCCAGCACTAGCGGTACACCACAAGAGACCCAGTACTTC.

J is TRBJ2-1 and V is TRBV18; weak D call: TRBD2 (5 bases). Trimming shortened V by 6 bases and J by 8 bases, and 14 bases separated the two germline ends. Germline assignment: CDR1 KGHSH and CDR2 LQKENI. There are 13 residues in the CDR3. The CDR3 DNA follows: TGTGCCAGCTCCCCTAAAAACGGGGATGAGCAGTTCTTC. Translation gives CASSPKNGDEQFF.

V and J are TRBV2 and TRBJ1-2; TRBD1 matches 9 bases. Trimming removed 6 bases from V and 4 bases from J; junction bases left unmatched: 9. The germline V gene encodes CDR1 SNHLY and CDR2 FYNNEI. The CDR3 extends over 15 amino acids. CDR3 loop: CASRANTGGVYGYTF. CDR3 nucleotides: TGTGCCAGCAGAGCGAATACAGGGGGCGTCTATGGCTACACCTTC.

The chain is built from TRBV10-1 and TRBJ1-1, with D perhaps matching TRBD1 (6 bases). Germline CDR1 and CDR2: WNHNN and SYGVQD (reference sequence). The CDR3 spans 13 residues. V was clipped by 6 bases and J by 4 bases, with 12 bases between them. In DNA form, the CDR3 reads TGCGCCAGCAGACAGGGTATTGGCACTGAAGCTTTCTTT. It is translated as CASRQGIGTEAFF.

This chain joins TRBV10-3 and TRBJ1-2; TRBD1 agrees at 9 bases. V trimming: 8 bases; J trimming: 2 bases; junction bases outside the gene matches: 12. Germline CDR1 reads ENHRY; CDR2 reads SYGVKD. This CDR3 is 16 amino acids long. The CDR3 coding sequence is TGTGCCATCCAAGAAAGGGCCGGGACAGGGAACTATGGCTACACCTTC. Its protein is CAIQERAGTGNYGYTF.

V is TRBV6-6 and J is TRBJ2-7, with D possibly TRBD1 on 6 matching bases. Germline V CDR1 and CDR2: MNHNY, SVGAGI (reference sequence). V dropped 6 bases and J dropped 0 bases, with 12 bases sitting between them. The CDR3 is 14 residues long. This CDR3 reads CASRPGTTSYEQYF. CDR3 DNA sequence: TGTGCCAGCAGACCTGGGACAACCTCCTACGAGCAGTACTTC.

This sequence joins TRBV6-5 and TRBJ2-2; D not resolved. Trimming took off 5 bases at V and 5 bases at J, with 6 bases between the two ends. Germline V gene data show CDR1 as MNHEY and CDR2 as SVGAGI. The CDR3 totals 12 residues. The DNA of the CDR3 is TGTGCCAGCAGTCCGGGTACCGGGGAGCTGTTTTTT. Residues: CASSPGTGELFF.

The CDR3 DNA follows: TGTGCCAGCAGTTTTCGGGCTTCCGGACAGAAACCATACTACAATGAGCAGTTCTTC. It codes for CASSFRASGQKPYYNEQFF. The gene calls are TRBV27 and TRBJ2-1, with D perhaps TRBD1 (6 bases). The V and J ends lost 3 bases and 3 bases respectively, with 24 bases between them. Germline V CDR1 and CDR2: MNHEY, SMNVEV (reference sequence). This CDR3 is 19 amino acids long.

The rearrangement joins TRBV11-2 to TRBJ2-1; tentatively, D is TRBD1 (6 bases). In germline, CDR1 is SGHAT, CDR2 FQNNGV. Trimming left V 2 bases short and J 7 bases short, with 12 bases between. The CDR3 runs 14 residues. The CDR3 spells CASSLLQGENEQFF. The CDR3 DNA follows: TGTGCCAGCAGCTTACTACAGGGCGAAAATGAGCAGTTCTTC.

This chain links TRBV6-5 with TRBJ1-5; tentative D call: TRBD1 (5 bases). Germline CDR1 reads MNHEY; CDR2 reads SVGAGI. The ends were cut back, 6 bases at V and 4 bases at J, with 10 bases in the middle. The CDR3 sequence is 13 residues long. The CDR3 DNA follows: TGTGCCAGCAGCCCCGGGACTAATCAGCCCCAGCATTTT. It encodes CASSPGTNQPQHF.

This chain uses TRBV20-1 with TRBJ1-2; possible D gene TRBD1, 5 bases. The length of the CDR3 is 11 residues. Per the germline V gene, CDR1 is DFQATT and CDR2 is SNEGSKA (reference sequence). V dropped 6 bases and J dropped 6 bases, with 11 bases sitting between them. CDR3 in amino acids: CSAKGRDGYTF. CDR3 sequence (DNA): TGCAGTGCCAAGGGCAGGGATGGCTACACCTTC.

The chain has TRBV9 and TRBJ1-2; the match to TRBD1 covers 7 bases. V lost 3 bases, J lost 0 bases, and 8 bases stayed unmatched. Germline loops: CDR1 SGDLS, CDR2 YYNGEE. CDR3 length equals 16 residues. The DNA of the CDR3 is TGTGCCAGCAGCGCGAGACAGGGATTAGCTAACTATGGCTACACCTTC. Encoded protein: CASSARQGLANYGYTF.

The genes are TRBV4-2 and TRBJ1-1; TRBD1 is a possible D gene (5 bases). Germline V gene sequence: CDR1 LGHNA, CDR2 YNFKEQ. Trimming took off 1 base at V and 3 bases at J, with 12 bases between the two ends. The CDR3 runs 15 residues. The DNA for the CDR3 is TGTGCCAGCAGCCAAGGGGGGGGTTTGGACACTGAAGCTTTCTTT. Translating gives CASSQGGGLDTEAFF.

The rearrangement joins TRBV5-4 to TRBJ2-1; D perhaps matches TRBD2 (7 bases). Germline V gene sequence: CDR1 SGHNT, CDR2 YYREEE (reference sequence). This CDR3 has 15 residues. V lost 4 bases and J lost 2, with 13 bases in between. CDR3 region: CASSEGGVTYNEQFF. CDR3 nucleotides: TGTGCCAGCAGCGAGGGGGGGGTTACCTACAATGAGCAGTTCTTC.

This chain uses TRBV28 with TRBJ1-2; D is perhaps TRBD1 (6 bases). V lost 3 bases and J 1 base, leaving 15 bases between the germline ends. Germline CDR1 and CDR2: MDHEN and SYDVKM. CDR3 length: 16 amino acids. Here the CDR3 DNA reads TGTGCCAGCAGTTTTGGGGGCGGTGTCGTTAACTATGGCTACACCTTC. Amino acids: CASSFGGGVVNYGYTF.

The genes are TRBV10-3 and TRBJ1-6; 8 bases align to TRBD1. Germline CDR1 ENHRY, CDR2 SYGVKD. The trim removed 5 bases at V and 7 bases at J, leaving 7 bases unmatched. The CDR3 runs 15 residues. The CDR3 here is CAISNTGTGNSPLHF. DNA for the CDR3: TGTGCCATCAGTAACACCGGGACAGGAAATTCACCCCTCCACTTT.